This T cell receptor beta chain was obtained from a study of blood T cell repertoires in COVID-19. The overall study: The samples span acute and convalescent COVID-19 from the United States, Italy and Spain. The cDNA or gDNA used as material had been derived from T cells, B-cell-depleted T cells, or PBMCs.

Germline loops: CDR1 SGHAT, CDR2 FQNNGV. The CDR3 spans 17 residues. V shed 4 bases and J 4 bases; nucleotides not matched to a gene: 13. This clone came up once. The authors' processing: For nucleated cells, counts were estimated from reference gene primer amplification. Profiling relied on immunoSEQ multiplex PCR, and the TCRdb table lists in-frame clones only, not all of them. V and J calls and clone size are given by that table; D and trimming were obtained from the DNA. The table records more than 95,000 clones, just under 85% of them present only once. The receptor was derived from a woman of 80 years or more with active or convalescent COVID-19. This chain joins TRBV11-2 and TRBJ2-1; the match to TRBD1 covers 7 bases. The sequencing input was peripheral blood. CDR3 residues: CASSSRQRQGVYNEQFF. The CDR3 coding sequence is TGTGCCAGCAGCTCGCGACAACGTCAGGGGGTTTACAATGAGCAGTTCTTC.